This entry lists 21 T cell receptor beta chains sequenced from one sample in a study of T and B cells in COVID-19 patients. TRB was amplified from about 260-540 ng of blood genomic DNA. BIOMED2 TRB-A/B primer pools were used in multiplex TRB PCR. TCRdb reprocessed the multiplex PCR reads via MiXCR and lists one record per CDR3 protein. The table has about 4,000 distinct CDR3 sequences, about a quarter seen once. The sample comprised blood. Receptors were obtained from a human donor with active COVID-19.

The V and J genes are TRBV6-5 and TRBJ2-1, with 16 nucleotides matching TRBD2. Germline values: CDR1 MNHEY, CDR2 SVGAGI. The length of the CDR3 is 16 residues. After removal of 8 bases from V and 8 bases from J, the junction contained 9 bases not matched to a gene. The CDR3 spells CASVLGLAGGIDEQFF. In DNA form, the CDR3 reads TGTGCCAGCGTCCTGGGACTAGCGGGAGGGATCGATGAGCAGTTCTTC.

This clonotype was seen a few times. The CDR3 protein is CASSEGLATDTQYF. The CDR3 DNA sequence: TGTGCCAGCAGTGAGGGACTAGCCACAGATACGCAGTATTTT. The rearrangement uses TRBV6-4 and TRBJ2-3; 9 nucleotides line up with TRBD2. The CDR3 length is 14 residues. J was trimmed by 2 bases and V by 3 bases; bases with no gene match: 0. Germline V gives CDR1 MRHNA, CDR2 SNTAGT.

The chain carries TRBV4-2 and TRBJ2-3; TRBD2 matches at 8 bases. V shed 6 bases, J shed 4 bases, and the junction held 9 bases outside the gene matches. In germline, CDR1 is LGHNA, CDR2 YNFKEQ. The CDR3 loop spans 15 amino acids. CDR3 amino acids: CASSRSGGGADTQYF. The CDR3 nucleotides read TGTGCCAGCAGTCGATCCGGGGGGGGAGCAGATACGCAGTATTTT.

Relative to its sample, this clonotype is medium-sized (0.01 to 0.1%). CDR3 in amino acids: CASRTQGGEKLFF. The CDR3 DNA follows: TGTGCCAGCAGAACCCAGGGGGGTGAAAAACTGTTTTTT. This chain uses TRBV6-1 with TRBJ1-4; TRBD1 agrees at 7 bases. The germline V gene has CDR1 MNHNS and CDR2 SASEGT. This CDR3 is built from 13 residues. Unmatched junction bases numbered 5, after V lost 6 bases and J lost 7 bases.

In its sample, this clonotype ranks as medium-sized. The gene calls are TRBV27 and TRBJ1-6; D possibly corresponds to TRBD1 (6 bases). The length of the CDR3 is 13 residues. Germline loops: CDR1 MNHEY, CDR2 SMNVEV (reference sequence). The V and J ends lost 11 bases and 8 bases respectively, with 16 bases between them. CDR3 in amino acids: CAASRGPDSPLHF. DNA of the CDR3: TGTGCCGCAAGCAGGGGTCCAGATTCACCCCTCCACTTT.

This clonotype is medium-sized (0.01 to 0.1%) by share. The chain employs TRBV7-9 and TRBJ2-3; possible D gene TRBD2, 6 bases. Germline values: CDR1 SEHNR, CDR2 FQNEAQ (reference sequence). Trimming stripped 7 bases from V and 0 bases from J, with 26 bases between. The CDR3 sequence is 19 residues long. The CDR3 nucleotides are TGTGCCAGCACCCCAGGCCCCGGGCTAGCGCCCAGTAGCACAGATACGCAGTATTTT. This translates into CASTPGPGLAPSSTDTQYF.

Comment on this clonotype: A much larger clonotype is one base distant, so this may be a read error. The chain uses TRBV10-3 and TRBJ2-3; D possibly matches TRBD1 or TRBD2 (5 bases each). The length of the CDR3 is 14 residues. CDR1 and CDR2 (germline): ENHRY, SYGVKD. The CDR3 reads CAISGAGSTHTQYF. The DNA of the CDR3 is TGTGCCATCAGCGGAGCAGGGAGCACACATACGCAGTATTTT.

The V gene is TRBV19, the J gene TRBJ2-5; 8 positions match TRBD2. In germline, CDR1 is LNHDA, CDR2 SQIVND (reference sequence). The CDR3 covers 15 residues. The trim removed 4 bases at V and 5 bases at J, leaving 9 bases unmatched. This chain's CDR3 is CASSTSGPTRETQYF. Written as DNA, the CDR3 is TGTGCCAGTAGTACTAGCGGGCCTACGAGGGAGACCCAGTACTTC.

In this sample, this clonotype is medium-sized. J is TRBJ1-1 and V is TRBV15; D unresolved. This CDR3 is built from 14 residues. Trimming removed 0 bases from V and 11 bases from J, with 16 bases in between. CDR1 LNHNV and CDR2 YYDKDF come from the germline V gene (reference sequence). The CDR3 reads CATSRDWWETRAFF. CDR3 nucleotides: TGTGCCACCAGCAGAGATTGGTGGGAAACGAGGGCTTTCTTT.

V gene TRBV7-2 combines with J gene TRBJ2-7; D tentatively fits TRBD1 or TRBD2 (5 bases each). Per the germline V gene, CDR1 is SGHTA and CDR2 is FQGNSA. The CDR3 runs 14 residues. Deletions cut 5 bases from V and 7 bases from J, with 18 bases between. CDR3 nucleotide sequence: TGTGCCAGCAGCCCAGGGCGGGTCTCGGTAGAGCAGTACTTC. This gives the protein CASSPGRVSVEQYF.

The V and J genes are TRBV4-3 and TRBJ1-5; D may be TRBD1 (6 bases). The V gene lost 3 bases and the J gene lost 1 base, with 10 bases spanning the gap. CDR3 length: 15 amino acids. CDR1 LGHNA and CDR2 YSLEER come from the germline V gene. CDR3 sequence (DNA): TGCGCCAGCAGCCAGGCCACAGGGAGCAATCAGCCCCAGCATTTT. As protein: CASSQATGSNQPQHF.

In its sample, this clonotype is medium-sized. The rearrangement uses TRBV6-6 and TRBJ2-1, with a tentative D call TRBD2 (6 bases). The CDR3 covers 14 residues. The V gene's germline CDR1 is MNHNY and CDR2 SVGAGI (reference sequence). V was shortened by 4 bases and J by 7 bases, with 14 bases between the two germline ends. CDR3 protein: CASSFSGGTNEQFF. DNA for the CDR3: TGTGCCAGCAGTTTTTCCGGCGGGACTAATGAGCAGTTCTTC.

About this clonotype: A much bigger clone sits one base away, suggesting this may be a read error. The chain joins TRBV30 to TRBJ1-6; D is unresolved. CDR3 size: 11 residues. The germline CDR1 and CDR2 sequences are GTSNPN and SVGIG (reference sequence). CDR3 sequence reads: CDWSVTSPLHF. Here the CDR3 DNA reads TGTGACTGGAGTGTAACCTCACCCCTCCACTTT.

The rearrangement links TRBV20-1 to TRBJ2-7; D call uncertain. Germline V lookup: CDR1 DFQATT, CDR2 SNEGSKA (reference sequence). V was trimmed by 5 bases and J by 3 bases, leaving 14 bases between them. The CDR3 extends over 13 amino acids. The CDR3 here is CSARKSALYEQYF. Here the CDR3 DNA reads TGCAGTGCTCGCAAGAGCGCCCTCTACGAGCAGTACTTC.

This clonotype was found a few times. This chain uses TRBV27 with TRBJ2-3; 12 positions agree with TRBD1. The germline CDR1 and CDR2 sequences are MNHEY and SMNVEV (reference sequence). V trimming: 8 bases; J trimming: 6 bases; junction bases outside the gene matches: 9. CDR3 size: 15 residues. As DNA, the CDR3 is TGTGCCAGCTCCCCGGGACAGGGGGCGAAGGATACGCAGTATTTT. Translated: CASSPGQGAKDTQYF.

There are a few counts of this clonotype. The chain is built from TRBV7-2 and TRBJ2-7; TRBD2 might be the D (5 bases). The germline gives CDR1 SGHTA, CDR2 FQGNSA. CDR3 size: 14 residues. V lost 6 bases and J lost 3, with 15 bases in between. The CDR3 DNA sequence: TGTGCCAGCAGTCGGACTCTATCAGGCTACGAGCAGTACTTC. Translating gives CASSRTLSGYEQYF.

The rearrangement uses TRBV5-1 and TRBJ2-7; 8 positions agree with TRBD1. Germline values: CDR1 SGHRS, CDR2 YFSETQ. V gave up 4 bases and J gave up 4 bases; unmatched junction bases: 7. The CDR3 has 14 amino acids. CDR3 loop: CASSAGTGFYEQYF. CDR3 DNA sequence: TGCGCCAGCAGCGCTGGGACAGGATTTTACGAGCAGTACTTC.

The chain uses TRBV7-2 and TRBJ2-7; 7 bases line up with TRBD2. V lost 0 bases, J lost 0 bases, and 5 bases stayed unmatched. The CDR3 is 16 amino acids. The germline V gene encodes CDR1 SGHTA and CDR2 FQGNSA. Here the CDR3 DNA reads TGTGCCAGCAGCTTAGCGCAGGGCGGGAGCTCCTACGAGCAGTACTTC. The encoded protein is CASSLAQGGSSYEQYF.

This clonotype rates as medium-sized (0.01 to 0.1%). The J gene is TRBJ2-1, the V gene TRBV5-4; TRBD2 agrees at 7 bases. From germline, CDR1 is SGHNT and CDR2 YYREEE (reference sequence). The CDR3 contains 13 residues. CDR3 region: CVSGGSSYNEQFF. In DNA, the CDR3 is TGTGTGAGTGGCGGGAGCTCCTACAATGAGCAGTTCTTC.

The chain couples TRBV7-2 to TRBJ2-7; no clear D gene. Between the trimmed V and J ends, which lost 3 bases and 5 bases, there was a span of 17 bases. This CDR3 spans 15 amino acids. Germline V CDR1 and CDR2: SGHTA, FQGNSA. This chain's CDR3 is CASSLTVSSGHEQYF. CDR3 bases: TGTGCCAGCAGCTTGACGGTATCGTCCGGCCACGAGCAGTACTTC.

The V call is TRBV18, the J call TRBJ1-4, with TRBD1 matching 7 bases. V gave up 6 bases and J gave up 7 bases; unmatched junction bases: 11. The germline V gene has CDR1 KGHSH and CDR2 LQKENI. This CDR3 is built from 15 residues. CDR3 DNA sequence: TGTGCCAGCTCCCTCCCCGGGACAGCTAGTGAAAAACTGTTTTTT. It yields the protein CASSLPGTASEKLFF.